By frequency in the sample, the clone carrying this TCR beta chain is medium-sized. TRB rearrangements spanning V, D and J were amplified using mixed TRB-A/B primers. TCRdb re-analysed the multiplex PCR reads in MiXCR, keeping a single row per CDR3 protein. The profile shows thousands of distinct CDR3 sequences, under 25% of them singletons. This record comes from a study of T cell repertoires in aging, cancer and after chemotherapy. The CDR3 has 15 amino acids. The trim removed 6 bases at V and 8 bases at J, leaving 7 bases unmatched. Germline V CDR1 and CDR2: MNHEY, SVGAGI. Peripheral blood genomic DNA, not sorted cells or RNA, was the template.

The chain carries TRBV6-5 and TRBJ1-6; 10 bases are shared with TRBD1. The sample was blood. The receptor was isolated from a human donor in good health. The donor label of this sample is uncertain. The DNA of the CDR3 is TGTGCCAGCAGGGCGTTCGGGACAGGGGATTCACCCCTCCACTTT. Residues: CASRAFGTGDSPLHF.